One and the same sample provided the 11 T cell receptor beta chains below, sequenced in a study of T cells in Graves' hyperthyroidism and ophthalmopathy. There were TCR beta CDR3 regions amplified from RNA transcripts. The HTBI primer set served for first-round RT-PCR of the TCR CDR3. TCRdb re-called the multiplex PCR reads through MiXCR, storing one row per CDR3 protein. The table records hundreds of thousands of distinct CDR3 sequences, about 15% of them present only once. Sequencing was carried out using blood. The origin of the receptors is a woman in her thirties or forties with Graves' ophthalmopathy.

This clonotype occurred a few times. The chain combines TRBV30 with TRBJ2-2, with D possibly TRBD1 on 6 matching bases. Germline V gives CDR1 GTSNPN, CDR2 SVGIG (reference sequence). The CDR3 length is 16 residues. V lost 8 bases, J lost 3 bases, and 22 bases lay in between. CDR3 coding DNA: TGTGCCGCGGATCGTCAGGGACATCGCGACACCGGGGAGCTGTTTTTT. As protein: CAADRQGHRDTGELFF.

This rearrangement joins TRBV11-2 to TRBJ2-7; 8 positions match TRBD2. This CDR3 region has 18 residues. Per germline, CDR1 SGHAT and CDR2 FQNNGV. The trim removed 4 bases at V and 3 bases at J, leaving 17 bases unmatched. The DNA for the CDR3 is TGTGCCAGCAGCTCCCTAGGGTTGGCGGGAGGTCTGCGCTACGAGCAGTACTTC. Its translation: CASSSLGLAGGLRYEQYF. The full variable domain, its missing parts supplied by reference TRBV11-2 and TRBJ2-7, is EAGVAQSPRYKIIEKRQSVAFWCNPISGHATLYWYQQILGQGPKLLIQFQNNGVVDDSQLPKDRFSAERLKGVDSTLKIQPAKLEDSAVYLCASSSLGLAGGLRYEQYFGPGTRLTVT.

This clonotype has ten or more counts. The rearrangement links TRBV12-3 or TRBV12-4 to TRBJ2-7; possibly TRBD2 for D (5 bases). Trimming pared 5 bases from V and 5 bases from J, leaving 16 bases between. CDR3 length equals 14 residues. The CDR3 region has the DNA TGTGCCAGCAGTCCTCCCCCCCCTAGCCACGAGCAGTACTTC. Its protein is CASSPPPPSHEQYF.

This clonotype has a count of ten or more. The V and J genes are TRBV2 and TRBJ2-7; D is unresolved. The CDR3 is 14 amino acids. The V and J ends lost 3 bases and 2 bases respectively, with 11 bases between them. Germline V gives CDR1 SNHLY, CDR2 FYNNEI. The CDR3 reads CASSEGGSAYEQYF. CDR3 in DNA: TGTGCCAGCAGTGAGGGTGGCTCAGCCTACGAGCAGTACTTC.

This clonotype was recorded many times. This chain joins TRBV4-1 and TRBJ1-2; weak D call: TRBD1 (5 bases). The V gene's germline CDR1 is MGHRA and CDR2 YSYEKL. The CDR3 extends over 16 amino acids. Deletions cut 0 bases from V and 2 bases from J, with 13 bases between. The CDR3 DNA reads TGCGCCAGCAGCCAAGATCGGGTAGGGGCAAACTATGGCTACACCTTC. It encodes CASSQDRVGANYGYTF.

This clonotype showed up many times. This rearrangement joins TRBV12-3 or TRBV12-4 to TRBJ2-5; 10 bases are shared with TRBD2. CDR3 length equals 15 residues. V gave up 5 bases and J gave up 5 bases; unmatched junction bases: 8. Here the CDR3 DNA reads TGTGCCAGCAGTCCCGAGCGGGAGGGCCAGGAGACCCAGTACTTC. Amino acids: CASSPEREGQETQYF.

This clonotype appeared many times. Written as DNA, the CDR3 is TGTGCCAGCATTCCGAGGGGGGCTGGGTCTAGCAATCAGCCCCAGCATTTT. Its protein is CASIPRGAGSSNQPQHF. The genes are TRBV6-4 and TRBJ1-5; weak D call: TRBD1 (6 bases). From germline, CDR1 is MRHNA and CDR2 SNTAGT. CDR3 length equals 17 residues. V lost 7 bases and J 0 bases, leaving 19 bases between the germline ends.

This chain links TRBV7-8 with TRBJ2-1; D remains ambiguous. Trimming took 3 bases from V and 0 from J, leaving 6 bases between them. Germline lookup yields CDR1 SGHVS and CDR2 FQNEAQ. The CDR3 length is 14 residues. CDR3 coding DNA: TGTGCCAGCAGCTTTACGGCCTCCTACAATGAGCAGTTCTTC. It encodes CASSFTASYNEQFF.

J is TRBJ1-5 and V is TRBV7-2; D may be TRBD1 (6 bases). Trimming removed 1 base from V and 5 bases from J, with 12 bases in between. From germline, CDR1 is SGHTA and CDR2 FQGNSA. This CDR3 contains 15 residues. CDR3: CASSLERDTYQPQHF. Written as DNA, the CDR3 is TGTGCCAGCAGCTTAGAGCGGGACACATATCAGCCCCAGCATTTT.

This clonotype was seen many times. The V call is TRBV6-1, the J call TRBJ2-2; 11 bases map to TRBD2. The length of the CDR3 is 15 residues. Germline V gives CDR1 MNHNS, CDR2 SASEGT. Trimming took 6 bases from V and 6 from J; bases not matched to a gene: 6. The CDR3 DNA follows: TGTGCCAGCAGGTCGACTAGCGGGAAGGCCGGGGAGCTGTTTTTT. Translated, it gives CASRSTSGKAGELFF.

The V and J genes are TRBV7-6 and TRBJ1-6, with 8 bases matching TRBD1. Losses at the gene ends were 6 bases for V and 10 bases for J; bases not matched to a gene: 8. The CDR3 is 14 residues long. Germline V gene lookup returns CDR1 SGHVS and CDR2 FNYEAQ. The CDR3 DNA follows: TGTGCCAGCAGTTCCGGGACAGGACTCTCACCCCTCCACTTT. Translating gives CASSSGTGLSPLHF.